This paragraph reports one TCR beta chain. Its specificity is unknown. CDR3 size: 15 residues. The germline CDR1 and CDR2 sequences are MNHEY and SVGAGI. These data are taken from a study of monozygotic twins with inflammatory bowel disease. The study, taken as a whole, reports: TCRbeta inverse Simpson diversity was decreased in IBD patients versus healthy co-twins. Among IBD patients, fewer clonotypes were shared with others than among healthy twins, especially with disease activity. Distinct T cell subtypes could not be told apart. Repertoire similarity was not found to differ between concordant and discordant twins, possibly from limited power.

Following a re-call of the 5' RACE reads, TCRdb has one entry per CDR3 protein and lacks DNA. Recorded for this sample: 190,000 or so distinct CDR3 sequences. The rearrangement joins TRBV6-5 to TRBJ1-2; TCRdb gives TRBD1 as the D gene, but with no DNA this cannot be confirmed. The sequenced sample was blood. This clonotype was sampled from a human donor with ulcerative colitis or Crohn's disease, or a healthy co-twin of an affected twin (not recorded which). The CDR3 reads CASSFDRGLSDGYTF.